These T cell receptor beta chains were read from a single sample in a study of blood T cell repertoires in COVID-19. Only in-frame clones appear in the TCRdb table, and some are missing; sequencing was by immunoSEQ multiplex PCR. The sample holds about 270,000 clones, approximately 90% seen once. Sample: PBMCs or T cells enriched from blood (not recorded which). The receptors come from a woman aged 40-49 years with acute COVID-19. CDR3s include the opening cysteine and the closing phenylalanine or tryptophan. The D gene is left open where the match is weak. Some rows mark clone size as missing; the rest say once, few, many or name a class of expanded clone.

>NA|NA|TRBJ1-1|TRBV28
CASSLFTEAFF
TGTGCCAGCAGTTTATTTACAGAGGCTTTCTTT
>NA|NA|TRBJ1-5|TRBV2
CASSELGATGQPQHF
TGTGCCAGCAGTGAACTCGGCGCAACGGGGCAGCCCCAGCATTTT
>NA|TRBD2|TRBJ2-5|TRBV19
CASSIDRAGAGTQYF
TGTGCCAGTAGTATAGATCGAGCGGGAGCGGGGACCCAGTACTTC
>once|NA|TRBJ1-1|TRBV7-2
CASSLVGSLNTEAFF
TGTGCCAGCAGCTTAGTTGGCAGTCTTAACACTGAAGCTTTCTTT
>few|TRBD2|TRBJ2-7|TRBV6-1
CASSETSGRAYEQYF
TGTGCCAGCAGTGAGACTAGCGGGAGGGCCTACGAGCAGTACTTC
>NA|TRBD1|TRBJ1-1|TRBV10-3
CAISGPSPGGRGHTEAFF
TGTGCCATCAGTGGGCCCTCCCCGGGGGGCAGGGGGCACACTGAAGCTTTCTTT
>once|TRBD1|TRBJ2-7|TRBV30
CAWSSGQASYEQYF
TGTGCCTGGAGTTCGGGACAGGCCTCCTACGAGCAGTACTTC
>NA|NA|TRBJ2-1|TRBV3-1/TRBV3-2
CASSQDIHEQFF
TGTGCCAGCAGCCAAGATATCCATGAGCAGTTCTTC
>NA|TRBD1|TRBJ2-7|TRBV30
CAWSVLRDSSYEQYF
TGTGCCTGGAGTGTACTTAGGGACAGCTCCTACGAGCAGTACTTC
>NA|TRBD2|TRBJ2-1|TRBV7-2
CASSFTSGGGGEQFF
TGTGCCAGCAGCTTTACTAGCGGGGGGGGTGGTGAGCAGTTCTTC
>NA|NA|TRBJ2-3|TRBV7-3
CASSQTSAGVGADTQYF
TGTGCCAGCAGTCAAACGTCGGCAGGGGTCGGTGCAGATACGCAGTATTTT
>many|TRBD1|TRBJ1-4|TRBV2
CASSVRGVGEKLFF
TGTGCCAGCAGTGTCAGGGGGGTGGGTGAAAAACTGTTTTTT
>NA|NA|TRBJ1-5|TRBV28
CASSFRQEVQPQHF
TGTGCCAGCAGTTTCAGGCAGGAGGTTCAGCCCCAGCATTTT
>NA|NA|TRBJ1-1|TRBV30
CAWSVRGADTEAFF
TGTGCCTGGAGTGTACGAGGAGCAGACACTGAAGCTTTCTTT
>once|TRBD2|TRBJ2-5|TRBV14
CASSQSGGSGGETQYF
TGTGCCAGCAGCCAGTCGGGAGGGAGTGGCGGAGAGACCCAGTACTTC
>NA|TRBD1|TRBJ1-1|TRBV7-9
CASSLVQGDTEAFF
TGTGCCAGCAGCTTAGTACAGGGGGACACTGAAGCTTTCTTT
>NA|NA|TRBJ2-1|TRBV7-2
CASSSQFNGYNEQFF
TGTGCCAGCAGCTCACAGTTTAATGGATACAATGAGCAGTTCTTC
>NA|NA|TRBJ1-5|TRBV19
CASSYSGEKSNQPQHF
TGTGCCAGTAGTTACTCAGGGGAGAAAAGCAATCAGCCCCAGCATTTT
>NA|TRBD1|TRBJ2-7|TRBV7-2
CASSSPGTARYEQYF
TGTGCCAGCAGCTCTCCCGGGACAGCCCGCTACGAGCAGTACTTC
>NA|NA|TRBJ1-2|TRBV7-2
CASSLDYGRVYGYTF
TGTGCCAGCAGCTTAGACTATGGCAGGGTATATGGCTACACCTTC
>NA|TRBD2|TRBJ2-5|TRBV6-5
CASSTRDYETQYF
TGTGCCAGCAGTACCCGGGACTATGAGACCCAGTACTTC
>NA|NA|TRBJ2-2|TRBV5-1
CASSLIPSDAGELFF
TGCGCCAGCAGCTTAATTCCTAGCGATGCCGGGGAGCTGTTTTTT
>NA|TRBD2|TRBJ2-3|TRBV18
CASSPTVSGSPSDTQYF
TGTGCCAGCTCACCCACGGTTAGCGGGAGTCCCTCAGATACGCAGTATTTT
>once|TRBD2|TRBJ2-4|TRBV28
CASSFSGEGTKNIQYF
TGTGCCAGCAGTTTTAGCGGGGAAGGAACCAAAAACATTCAGTACTTC
>NA|NA|TRBJ1-5|TRBV28
CASSLGGANQPQHF
TGTGCCAGCAGTTTGGGGGGGGCAAATCAGCCCCAGCATTTT
>NA|NA|TRBJ1-2|TRBV29-1
CSVEGQSRYGYTF
TGCAGCGTTGAAGGTCAGTCAAGATATGGCTACACCTTC
>NA|TRBD1|TRBJ1-2|TRBV5-1
CASSMGQIVDGYTF
TGCGCCAGCAGCATGGGACAGATTGTCGATGGCTACACCTTC
>NA|NA|TRBJ1-2|TRBV5-1
CASSVEGPYGYTF
TGCGCCAGCAGTGTGGAGGGGCCCTATGGCTACACCTTC
>NA|NA|TRBJ2-7|TRBV18
CASSLDSYEQYF
TGTGCCAGCTCACTAGACTCCTACGAGCAGTACTTC
>few|TRBD1|TRBJ1-3|TRBV5-1
CASSEDRDETIYF
TGCGCCAGCAGCGAAGACAGGGATGAAACCATATATTTT
>few|TRBD2|TRBJ2-2|TRBV11-2
CASSAQLAGGLTGELFF
TGTGCCAGCAGCGCCCAACTAGCGGGGGGCCTCACCGGGGAGCTGTTTTTT
>NA|NA|TRBJ2-1|TRBV29-1
CSVAGILGYNEQFF
TGCAGCGTCGCGGGTATCCTCGGGTACAATGAGCAGTTCTTC
>few|NA|TRBJ1-2|TRBV6-5
CASSYRGSGYGYTF
TGTGCCAGCAGTTATCGGGGGTCGGGCTATGGCTACACCTTC
>NA|NA|TRBJ1-1|TRBV7-9
CASSPSPLQAFF
TGTGCCAGCAGCCCCTCCCCTCTTCAAGCTTTCTTT
>once|NA|TRBJ1-1|TRBV7-2
CASSKPGNTEAFF
TGTGCCAGCAGCAAACCAGGGAACACTGAAGCTTTCTTT
>NA|NA|TRBJ1-1|TRBV7-9
CASSLVKIVKGVDTEAFF
TGTGCCAGCAGCTTAGTTAAGATAGTGAAGGGGGTCGACACTGAAGCTTTCTTT
>NA|TRBD2|TRBJ2-1|TRBV7-2
CASSLSTGGSYNEQFF
TGTGCCAGCAGCTTATCGACGGGGGGATCATACAATGAGCAGTTCTTC
>NA|TRBD1|TRBJ1-6|TRBV27
CASSLLGQGNSPLHF
TGTGCCAGCAGTTTATTGGGACAGGGTAATTCACCCCTCCACTTT
>NA|TRBD2|TRBJ2-7|TRBV4-3
CASSQDASGRAYEQYF
TGCGCCAGCAGCCAAGATGCCAGCGGGAGGGCCTACGAGCAGTACTTC
>NA|NA|TRBJ2-3|TRBV5-1
CASSPQRVADTQYF
TGCGCCAGCAGCCCACAGAGGGTAGCAGATACGCAGTATTTT
>NA|NA|TRBJ2-3|TRBV7-3
CASSLVSGDTDTQYF
TGTGCCAGCAGCCTCGTAAGCGGCGACACAGATACGCAGTATTTT
>NA|NA|TRBJ1-6|TRBV28
CASSPTGSPLHF
TGTGCCAGCAGTCCTACGGGTTCACCCCTCCACTTT
>NA|NA|TRBJ1-3|TRBV12-5
CASGLRYSGNTIYF
TGTGCTAGTGGTTTGCGGTACTCTGGAAACACCATATATTTT
>NA|TRBD1|TRBJ1-5|TRBV2
CASRGQRNSNQPQHF
TGTGCCAGCAGGGGACAGAGGAATAGCAATCAGCCCCAGCATTTT
>NA|NA|TRBJ2-5|TRBV5-1
CASSLGSPTGIETQYF
TGCGCCAGCAGCTTGGGTTCCCCCACAGGGATCGAGACCCAGTACTTC
>once|NA|TRBJ2-3|TRBV25-1
CASSGRDWDRDTQYF
TGTGCCAGCAGTGGCCGGGACTGGGACCGAGATACGCAGTATTTT
>NA|TRBD1|TRBJ1-4|TRBV25-1
CASSEWRGQEEKLFF
TGTGCCAGCAGTGAATGGAGGGGGCAGGAGGAAAAACTGTTTTTT
>NA|NA|TRBJ1-6|TRBV6-5
CASTTYNSPLHF
TGTGCCAGCACCACATATAATTCACCCCTCCACTTT
>NA|TRBD2|TRBJ2-1|TRBV7-2
CASSLIRTGTSGNEQFF
TGTGCCAGCAGCTTAATAAGGACGGGGACTAGCGGGAATGAGCAGTTCTTC
>NA|TRBD2|TRBJ2-5|TRBV27
CASCRTSWSETQYF
TGTGCCAGCTGTCGGACTAGCTGGTCGGAGACCCAGTACTTC
>NA|NA|TRBJ1-6|TRBV15
CATSRDWAPGGTWVSPLHF
TGTGCCACCAGCAGAGATTGGGCGCCCGGGGGGACTTGGGTTTCACCCCTCCACTTT
>once|NA|TRBJ1-2|TRBV2
CASSVRGNGGYTF
TGTGCCAGCAGTGTCCGGGGGAACGGTGGCTACACCTTC
>NA|NA|TRBJ1-4|TRBV7-9
CASSFSGGEKLFF
TGTGCCAGCAGCTTTTCGGGGGGTGAAAAACTGTTTTTT
>NA|TRBD1|TRBJ1-2|TRBV11-3
CASSSSTGAKTF
TGTGCCAGCAGCTCCTCGACAGGGGCAAAAACCTTC